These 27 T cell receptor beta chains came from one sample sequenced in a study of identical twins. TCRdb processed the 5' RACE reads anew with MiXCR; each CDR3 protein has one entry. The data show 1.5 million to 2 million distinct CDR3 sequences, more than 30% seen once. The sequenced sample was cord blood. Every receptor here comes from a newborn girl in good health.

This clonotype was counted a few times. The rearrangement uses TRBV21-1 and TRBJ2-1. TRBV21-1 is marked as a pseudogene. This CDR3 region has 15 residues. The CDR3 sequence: CASSKDDNSYNEQFF. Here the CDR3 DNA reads TGTGCCAGCAGCAAAGATGACAACTCCTACAATGAGCAGTTCTTC.

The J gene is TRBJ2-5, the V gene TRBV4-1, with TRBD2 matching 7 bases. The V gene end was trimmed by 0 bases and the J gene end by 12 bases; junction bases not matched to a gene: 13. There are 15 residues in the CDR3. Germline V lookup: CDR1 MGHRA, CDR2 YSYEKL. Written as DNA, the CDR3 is TGCGCCAGCAGCCAAGAGTTTAGGGTAGCGGGTTTTAAGTACTTC. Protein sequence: CASSQEFRVAGFKYF.

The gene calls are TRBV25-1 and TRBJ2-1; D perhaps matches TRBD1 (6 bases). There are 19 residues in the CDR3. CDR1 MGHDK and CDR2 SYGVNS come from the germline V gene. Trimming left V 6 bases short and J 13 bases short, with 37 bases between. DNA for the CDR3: TGTGCCAGCAGCATTACCAGCCCACAGGGACCCCCCCAAAGAGAGACCCAGTTCTTC. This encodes CASSITSPQGPPQRETQFF.

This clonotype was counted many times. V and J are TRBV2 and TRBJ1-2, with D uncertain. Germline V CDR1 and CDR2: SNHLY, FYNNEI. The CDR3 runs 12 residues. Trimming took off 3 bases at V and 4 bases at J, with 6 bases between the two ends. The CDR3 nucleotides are TGTGCCAGCAGTGATAGTGGCTATGGCTACACCTTC. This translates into CASSDSGYGYTF. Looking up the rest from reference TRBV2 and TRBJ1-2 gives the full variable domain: EPEVTQTPSHQVTQMGQEVILRCVPISNHLYFYWYRQILGQKVEFLVSFYNNEISEKSEIFDDQFSVERPDGSNFTLKIRSTKLEDSAMYFCASSDSGYGYTFGSGTRLTVV.

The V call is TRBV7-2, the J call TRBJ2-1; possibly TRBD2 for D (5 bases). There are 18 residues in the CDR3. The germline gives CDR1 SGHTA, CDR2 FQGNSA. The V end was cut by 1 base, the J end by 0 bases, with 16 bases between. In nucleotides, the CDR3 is TGTGCCAGCAGCTTAGTGCGGGCTAGCCCCAGCTCCTACAATGAGCAGTTCTTC. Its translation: CASSLVRASPSSYNEQFF.

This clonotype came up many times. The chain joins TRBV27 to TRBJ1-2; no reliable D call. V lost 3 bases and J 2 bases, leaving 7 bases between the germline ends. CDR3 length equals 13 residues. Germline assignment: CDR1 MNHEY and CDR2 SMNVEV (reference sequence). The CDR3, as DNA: TGTGCCAGCAGTTTGTGGCAAAACTATGGCTACACCTTC. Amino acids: CASSLWQNYGYTF.

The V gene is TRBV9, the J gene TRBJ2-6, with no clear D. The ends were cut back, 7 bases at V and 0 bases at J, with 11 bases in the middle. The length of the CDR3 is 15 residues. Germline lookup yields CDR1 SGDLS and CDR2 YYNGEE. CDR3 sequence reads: CASGSYGSGANVLTF. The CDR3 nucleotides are TGTGCCAGCGGAAGTTACGGCTCTGGGGCCAACGTCCTGACTTTC.

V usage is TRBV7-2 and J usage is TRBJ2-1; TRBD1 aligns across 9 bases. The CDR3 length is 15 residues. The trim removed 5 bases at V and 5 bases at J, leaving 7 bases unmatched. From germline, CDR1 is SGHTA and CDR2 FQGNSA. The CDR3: CASSGQGRTNNEQFF. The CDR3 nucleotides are TGTGCCAGCAGCGGACAGGGGAGAACTAACAATGAGCAGTTCTTC.

The CDR3 sequence is CASSGPSGRAGEFF. CDR3 DNA: TGTGCCAGCAGCGGACCGTCGGGGAGGGCCGGGGAGTTCTTC. The chain uses TRBV13 and TRBJ2-1; 7 positions match TRBD2. V shed 5 bases, J shed 14 bases, and the junction held 15 bases outside the gene matches. The CDR3 is made up of 14 amino acids. Per the germline V gene, CDR1 is PRHDT and CDR2 is FYEKMQ (reference sequence).

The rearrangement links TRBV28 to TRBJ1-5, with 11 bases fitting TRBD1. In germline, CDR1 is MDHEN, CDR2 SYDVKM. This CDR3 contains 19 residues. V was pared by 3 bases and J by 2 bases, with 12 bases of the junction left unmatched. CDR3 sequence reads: CASSFDPGTGGRGNQPQHF. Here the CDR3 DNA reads TGTGCCAGCAGTTTTGATCCCGGGACAGGGGGACGTGGCAATCAGCCCCAGCATTTT.

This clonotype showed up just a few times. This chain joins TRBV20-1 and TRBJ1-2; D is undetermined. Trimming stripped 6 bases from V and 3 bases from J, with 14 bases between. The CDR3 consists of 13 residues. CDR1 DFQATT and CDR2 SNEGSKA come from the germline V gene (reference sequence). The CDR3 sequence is CSAFGSVDYGYTF. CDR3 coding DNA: TGCAGTGCGTTTGGGTCTGTAGACTATGGCTACACCTTC.

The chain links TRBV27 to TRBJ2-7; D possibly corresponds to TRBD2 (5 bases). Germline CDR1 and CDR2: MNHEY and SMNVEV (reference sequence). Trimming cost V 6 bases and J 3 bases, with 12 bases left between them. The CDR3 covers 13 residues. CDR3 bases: TGTGCCAGCAGCCTCGGGAAATTCTACGAGCAGTACTTC. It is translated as CASSLGKFYEQYF.

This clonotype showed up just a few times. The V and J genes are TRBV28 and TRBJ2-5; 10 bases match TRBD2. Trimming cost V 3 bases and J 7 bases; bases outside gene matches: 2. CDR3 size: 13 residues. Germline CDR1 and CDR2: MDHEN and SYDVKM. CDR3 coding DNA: TGTGCCAGCAGTTTGGTAGCGGGAGGGACCCAGTACTTC. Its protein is CASSLVAGGTQYF.

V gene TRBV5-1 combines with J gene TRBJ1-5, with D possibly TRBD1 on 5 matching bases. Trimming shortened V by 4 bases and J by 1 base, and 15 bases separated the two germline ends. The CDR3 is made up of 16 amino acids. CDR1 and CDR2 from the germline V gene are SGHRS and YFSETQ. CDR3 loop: CASSIFQGRSNQPQHF. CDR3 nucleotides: TGCGCCAGCAGCATTTTTCAGGGTCGGAGCAATCAGCCCCAGCATTTT.

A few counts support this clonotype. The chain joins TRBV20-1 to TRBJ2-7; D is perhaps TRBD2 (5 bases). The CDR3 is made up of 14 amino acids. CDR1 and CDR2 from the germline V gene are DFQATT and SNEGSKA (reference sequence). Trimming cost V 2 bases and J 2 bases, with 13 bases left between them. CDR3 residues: CSARKRSTPYEQYF. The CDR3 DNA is TGCAGTGCTAGAAAGCGGTCAACGCCCTACGAGCAGTACTTC.

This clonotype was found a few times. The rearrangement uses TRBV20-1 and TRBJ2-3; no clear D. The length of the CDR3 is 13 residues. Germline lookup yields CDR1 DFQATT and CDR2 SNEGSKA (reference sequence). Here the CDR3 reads CTAIKGIADTQYF. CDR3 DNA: TGCACCGCGATTAAGGGTATAGCAGATACGCAGTATTTT.

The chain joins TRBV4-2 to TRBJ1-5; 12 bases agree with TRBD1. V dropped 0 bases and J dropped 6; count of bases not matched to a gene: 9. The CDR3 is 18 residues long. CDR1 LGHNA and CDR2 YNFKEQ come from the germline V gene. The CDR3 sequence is CASSQDGGQGASGQPQHF. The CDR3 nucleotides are TGTGCCAGCAGCCAAGATGGGGGACAGGGGGCTTCGGGTCAGCCCCAGCATTTT.

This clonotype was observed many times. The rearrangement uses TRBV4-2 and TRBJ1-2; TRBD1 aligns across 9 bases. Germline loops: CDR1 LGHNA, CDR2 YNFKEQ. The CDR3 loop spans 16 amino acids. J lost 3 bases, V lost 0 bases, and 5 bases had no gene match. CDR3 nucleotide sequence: TGTGCCAGCAGCCAAGATAAGGACAGGGGCTACTATGGCTACACCTTC. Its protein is CASSQDKDRGYYGYTF.

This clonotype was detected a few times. The CDR3 spells CASSLAGGTSGKFSYNEQFF. CDR3 sequence (DNA): TGTGCCAGCAGCTTAGCGGGGGGGACTAGCGGGAAATTTTCCTACAATGAGCAGTTCTTC. V and J are TRBV7-9 and TRBJ2-1, with 13 bases lining up with TRBD2. The CDR3 sequence is 20 residues long. J was trimmed by 1 base and V by 0 bases; bases with no gene match: 9. CDR1 and CDR2 (germline): SEHNR, FQNEAQ (reference sequence).

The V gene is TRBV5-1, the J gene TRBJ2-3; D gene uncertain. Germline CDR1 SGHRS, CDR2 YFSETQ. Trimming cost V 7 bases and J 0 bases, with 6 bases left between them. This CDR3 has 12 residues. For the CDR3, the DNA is TGCGCCAGCCAGACTAGCACAGATACGCAGTATTTT. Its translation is CASQTSTDTQYF.

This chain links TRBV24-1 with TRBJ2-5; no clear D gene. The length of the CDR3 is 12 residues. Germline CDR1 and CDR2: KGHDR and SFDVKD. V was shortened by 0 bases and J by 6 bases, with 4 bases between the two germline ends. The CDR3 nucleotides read TGTGCCACCAGTGATTTGCAGCAGACCCAGTACTTC. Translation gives CATSDLQQTQYF.

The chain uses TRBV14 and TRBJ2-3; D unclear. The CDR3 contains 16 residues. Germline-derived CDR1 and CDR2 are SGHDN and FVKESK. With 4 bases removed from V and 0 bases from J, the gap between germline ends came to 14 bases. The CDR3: CASSLSASFSTDTQYF. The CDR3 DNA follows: TGTGCCAGCAGCCTATCGGCCTCGTTCAGCACAGATACGCAGTATTTT.

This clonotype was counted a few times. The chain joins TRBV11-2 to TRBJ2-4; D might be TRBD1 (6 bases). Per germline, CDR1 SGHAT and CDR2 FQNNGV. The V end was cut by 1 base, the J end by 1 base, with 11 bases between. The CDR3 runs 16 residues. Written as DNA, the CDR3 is TGTGCCAGCAGCTTAGGCCAGACAGGCGCCAAAAACATTCAGTACTTC. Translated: CASSLGQTGAKNIQYF.

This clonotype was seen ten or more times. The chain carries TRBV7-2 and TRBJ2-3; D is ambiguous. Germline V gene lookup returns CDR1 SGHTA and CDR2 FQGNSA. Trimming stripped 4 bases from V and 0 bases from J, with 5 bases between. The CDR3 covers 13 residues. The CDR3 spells CASSSESTDTQYF. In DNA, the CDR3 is TGTGCCAGCAGCTCGGAAAGCACAGATACGCAGTATTTT.

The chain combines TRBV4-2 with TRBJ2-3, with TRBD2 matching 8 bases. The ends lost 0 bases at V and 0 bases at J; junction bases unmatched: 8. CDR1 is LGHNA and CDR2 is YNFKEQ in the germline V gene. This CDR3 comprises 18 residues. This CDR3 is CASSQDMVAGTSTDTQYF. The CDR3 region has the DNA TGTGCCAGCAGCCAAGATATGGTAGCGGGGACTAGCACAGATACGCAGTATTTT.

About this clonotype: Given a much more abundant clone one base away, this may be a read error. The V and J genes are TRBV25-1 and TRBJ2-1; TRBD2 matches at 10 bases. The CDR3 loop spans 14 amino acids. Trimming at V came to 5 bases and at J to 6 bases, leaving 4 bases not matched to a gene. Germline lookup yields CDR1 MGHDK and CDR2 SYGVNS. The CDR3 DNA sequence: TGTGCCAGCAGTTCAGCGGGGGGGCTCAATGAGCAGTTCTTC. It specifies CASSSAGGLNEQFF.

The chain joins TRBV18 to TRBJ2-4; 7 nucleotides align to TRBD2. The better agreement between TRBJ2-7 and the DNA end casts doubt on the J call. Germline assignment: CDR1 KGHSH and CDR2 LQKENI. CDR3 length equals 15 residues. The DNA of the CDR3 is TGTGCCAGCTCACCATCGGGGGGACCGTTGTACGAGCAGTACTTC. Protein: CASSPSGGPLYEQYF.